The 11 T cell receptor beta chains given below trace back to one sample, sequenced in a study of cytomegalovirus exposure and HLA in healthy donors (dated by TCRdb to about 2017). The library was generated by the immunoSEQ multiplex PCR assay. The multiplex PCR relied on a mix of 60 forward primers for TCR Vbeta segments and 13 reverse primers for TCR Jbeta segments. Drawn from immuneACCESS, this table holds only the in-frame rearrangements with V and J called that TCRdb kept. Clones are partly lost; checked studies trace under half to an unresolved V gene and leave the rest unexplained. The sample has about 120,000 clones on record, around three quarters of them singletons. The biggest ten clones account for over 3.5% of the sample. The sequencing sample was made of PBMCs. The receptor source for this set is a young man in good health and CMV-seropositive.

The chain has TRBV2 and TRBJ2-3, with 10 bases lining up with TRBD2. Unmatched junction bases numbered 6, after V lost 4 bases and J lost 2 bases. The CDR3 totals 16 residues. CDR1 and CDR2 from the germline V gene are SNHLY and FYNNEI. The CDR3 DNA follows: TGTGCCAGCAGTGGTGGAGCGGGGGGGCCCACAGATACGCAGTATTTT. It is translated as CASSGGAGGPTDTQYF. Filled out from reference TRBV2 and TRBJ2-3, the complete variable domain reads EPEVTQTPSHQVTQMGQEVILRCVPISNHLYFYWYRQILGQKVEFLVSFYNNEISEKSEIFDDQFSVERPDGSNFTLKIRSTKLEDSAMYFCASSGGAGGPTDTQYFGPGTRLTVL.

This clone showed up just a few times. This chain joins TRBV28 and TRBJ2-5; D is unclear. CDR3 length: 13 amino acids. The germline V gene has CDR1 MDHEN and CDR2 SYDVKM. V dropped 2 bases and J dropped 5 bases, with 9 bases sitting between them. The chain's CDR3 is CASSLGLKETQYF. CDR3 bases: TGTGCCAGCAGTTTAGGGCTGAAGGAGACCCAGTACTTC.

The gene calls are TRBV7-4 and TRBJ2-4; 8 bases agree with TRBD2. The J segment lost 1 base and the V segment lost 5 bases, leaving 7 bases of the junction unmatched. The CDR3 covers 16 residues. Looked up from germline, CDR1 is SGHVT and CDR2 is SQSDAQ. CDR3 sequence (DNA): TGTGCCAGCAGCCTTTCAGCGGGAGCGGCCAAAAACATTCAGTACTTC. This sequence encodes CASSLSAGAAKNIQYF.

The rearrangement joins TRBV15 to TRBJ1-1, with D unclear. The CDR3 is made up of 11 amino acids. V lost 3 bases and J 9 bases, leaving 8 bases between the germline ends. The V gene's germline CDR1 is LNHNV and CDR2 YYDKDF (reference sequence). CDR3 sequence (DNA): TGTGCCACCAGCAGGGCCGGGAAAGCTTTCTTT. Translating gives CATSRAGKAFF. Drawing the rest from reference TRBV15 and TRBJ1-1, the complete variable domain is DAMVIQNPRYQVTQFGKPVTLSCSQTLNHNVMYWYQQKSSQAPKLLFHYYDKDFNNEADTPDNFQSRRPNTSFCFLDIRSPGLGDTAMYLCATSRAGKAFFGQGTRLTVV.

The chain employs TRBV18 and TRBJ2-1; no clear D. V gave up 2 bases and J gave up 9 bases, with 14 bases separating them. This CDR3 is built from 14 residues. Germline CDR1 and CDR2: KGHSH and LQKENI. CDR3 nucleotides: TGTGCCAGCTCACCATCGGTACCCTCGGGTGAGCAGTTCTTC. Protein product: CASSPSVPSGEQFF.

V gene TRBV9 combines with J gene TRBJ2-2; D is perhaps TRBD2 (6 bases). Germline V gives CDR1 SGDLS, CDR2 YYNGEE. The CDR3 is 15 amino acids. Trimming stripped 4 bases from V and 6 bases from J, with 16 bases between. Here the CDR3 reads CASSPGASGSGELFF. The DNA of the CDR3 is TGTGCCAGCAGCCCGGGAGCTTCGGGTTCCGGGGAGCTGTTTTTT.

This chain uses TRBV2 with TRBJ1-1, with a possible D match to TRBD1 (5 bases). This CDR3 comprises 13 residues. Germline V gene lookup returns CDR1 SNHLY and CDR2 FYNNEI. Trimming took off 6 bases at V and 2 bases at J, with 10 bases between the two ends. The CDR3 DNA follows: TGTGCCAGCAGCTACCAGGGTAACACTGAAGCTTTCTTT. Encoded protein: CASSYQGNTEAFF.

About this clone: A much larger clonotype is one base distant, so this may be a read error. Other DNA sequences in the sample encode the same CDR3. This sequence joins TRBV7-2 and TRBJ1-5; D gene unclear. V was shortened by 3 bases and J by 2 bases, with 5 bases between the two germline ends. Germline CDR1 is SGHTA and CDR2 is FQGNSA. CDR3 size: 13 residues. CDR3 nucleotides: TGTGCCAGCAGCTTGCGGGGCAATCAGCCCCAGCATTTT. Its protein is CASSLRGNQPQHF.

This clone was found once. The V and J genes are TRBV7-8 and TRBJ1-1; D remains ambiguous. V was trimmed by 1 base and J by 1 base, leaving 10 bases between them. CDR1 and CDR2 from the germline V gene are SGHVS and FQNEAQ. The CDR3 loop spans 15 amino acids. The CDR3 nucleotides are TGTGCCAGCAGCTTAGACTCGCGTCAGAACACTGAAGCTTTCTTT. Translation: CASSLDSRQNTEAFF.

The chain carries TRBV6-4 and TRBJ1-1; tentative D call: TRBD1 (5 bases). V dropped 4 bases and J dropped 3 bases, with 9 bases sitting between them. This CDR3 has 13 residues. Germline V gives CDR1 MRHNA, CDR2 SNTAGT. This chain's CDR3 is CASSVDRHTEAFF. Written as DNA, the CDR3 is TGTGCCAGCAGTGTCGACAGACACACTGAAGCTTTCTTT.

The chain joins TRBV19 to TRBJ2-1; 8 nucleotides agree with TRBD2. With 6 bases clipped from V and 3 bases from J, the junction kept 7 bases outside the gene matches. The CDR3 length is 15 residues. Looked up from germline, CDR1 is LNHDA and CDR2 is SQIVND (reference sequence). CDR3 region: CASSPSGSYYNEQFF. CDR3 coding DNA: TGTGCCAGTAGCCCGAGCGGGAGCTACTACAATGAGCAGTTCTTC.